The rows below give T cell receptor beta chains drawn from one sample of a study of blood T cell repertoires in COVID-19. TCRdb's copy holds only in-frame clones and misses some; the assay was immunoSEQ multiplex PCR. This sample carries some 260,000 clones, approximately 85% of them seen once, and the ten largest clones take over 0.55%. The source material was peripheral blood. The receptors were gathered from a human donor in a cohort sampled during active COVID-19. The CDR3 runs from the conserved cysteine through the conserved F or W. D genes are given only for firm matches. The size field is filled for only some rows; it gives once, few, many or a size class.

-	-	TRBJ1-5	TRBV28	CASSLTGYNQPQHF	TGTGCCAGCAGTTTAACAGGGTACAATCAGCCCCAGCATTTT
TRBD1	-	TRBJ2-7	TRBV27	CASSLSGTGVMSYEQYF	TGTGCCAGCAGTTTATCGGGGACAGGGGTGATGTCCTACGAGCAGTACTTC
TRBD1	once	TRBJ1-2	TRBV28	CASSSRGQTRGYTF	TGTGCCAGCAGTTCCCGGGGACAGACGCGGGGCTACACCTTC
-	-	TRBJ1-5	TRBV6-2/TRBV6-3	CASSNRGDRSWSNQPQHF	TGTGCCAGCAGTAATAGGGGCGATCGAAGCTGGAGCAATCAGCCCCAGCATTTT
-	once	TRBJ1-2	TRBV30	CAWDSPRWIGYTF	TGTGCCTGGGACAGCCCGAGATGGATTGGCTACACCTTC
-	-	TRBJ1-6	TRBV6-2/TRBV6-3	CASSPPESPRVSPLHF	TGTGCCAGCAGCCCACCCGAGAGTCCGCGAGTTTCACCCCTCCACTTT
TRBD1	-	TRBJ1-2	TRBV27	CASTRTGGNYGYTF	TGTGCCAGCACCAGAACAGGGGGGAACTATGGCTACACCTTC
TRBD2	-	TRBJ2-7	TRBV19	CASSPTAGGTYEQYF	TGTGCCAGTAGCCCCACAGCGGGAGGCACCTACGAGCAGTACTTC
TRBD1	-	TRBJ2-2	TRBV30	CAWSKSRTGLGGELFF	TGTGCCTGGAGTAAATCAAGGACAGGCTTAGGGGGGGAGCTGTTTTTT
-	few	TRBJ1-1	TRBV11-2	CASSLVQGGTEAFF	TGTGCCAGCAGCTTAGTACAGGGAGGGACTGAAGCTTTCTTT
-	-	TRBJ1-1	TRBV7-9	CASSFLSGTSGEAFF	TGTGCCAGCAGCTTCTTGTCGGGGACATCCGGTGAAGCTTTCTTT
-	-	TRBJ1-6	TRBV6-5	CASSYDTFGNSPLHF	TGTGCCAGCAGTTACGACACTTTTGGCAATTCACCCCTCCACTTT
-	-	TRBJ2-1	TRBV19	CASSTRVSEQFF	TGTGCCAGTAGTACTCGTGTGAGCGAGCAGTTCTTC
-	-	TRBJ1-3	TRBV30	CAWSFLQGDTIYF	TGTGCCTGGAGTTTTTTACAGGGAGACACCATATATTTT
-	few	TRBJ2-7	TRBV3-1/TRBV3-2	CASSQDIQIPYEQYF	TGTGCCAGCAGCCAAGACATCCAGATCCCCTACGAGCAGTACTTC
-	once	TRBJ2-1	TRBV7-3	CASSGTGYNEQFF	TGTGCCAGCAGCGGCACAGGGTACAATGAGCAGTTCTTC
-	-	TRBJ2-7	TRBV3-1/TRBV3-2	CASSGGGLNTDF	TGTGCCAGCAGCGGGGGCGGACTGAACACGGACTTC
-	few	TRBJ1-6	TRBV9	CASSYSTGWNNSPLHF	TGTGCCAGCAGCTACTCCACAGGGTGGAATAATTCACCCCTCCACTTT
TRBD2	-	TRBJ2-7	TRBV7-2	CASSLASGLGRGEQYF	TGTGCCAGCAGCTTAGCCTCGGGACTAGGAAGAGGCGAGCAGTACTTC
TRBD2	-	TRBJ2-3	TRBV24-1	CATSDLRLAGGSTDTQYF	TGTGCCACCAGTGATTTGAGGCTAGCGGGAGGGTCCACAGATACGCAGTATTTT
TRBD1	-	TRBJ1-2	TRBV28	CASSSGQVYGYTF	TGTGCCAGCAGTTCAGGACAGGTCTATGGCTACACCTTC
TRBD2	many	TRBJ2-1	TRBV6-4	CASTYTSAMFF	TGTGCCAGCACCTACACTAGCGCAATGTTCTTC
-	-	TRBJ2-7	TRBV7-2	CASSQASGTPYEQYF	TGTGCCAGCAGCCAGGCTTCCGGGACTCCCTACGAGCAGTACTTC
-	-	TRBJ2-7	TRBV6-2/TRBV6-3	CASSYQGPYEQYF	TGTGCCAGCAGTTACCAGGGGCCCTACGAGCAGTACTTC
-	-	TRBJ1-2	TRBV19	CASSPMLSRTNYGYTF	TGTGCCAGTAGCCCAATGCTTTCCCGGACAAACTATGGCTACACCTTC
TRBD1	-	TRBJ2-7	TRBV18	CASSPRDRAYEQYF	TGTGCCAGCTCACCTCGGGACAGGGCCTACGAGCAGTACTTC
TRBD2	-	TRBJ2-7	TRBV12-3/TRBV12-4	CASSPGGPYEQYF	TGTGCCAGCAGTCCGGGAGGGCCCTACGAGCAGTACTTC
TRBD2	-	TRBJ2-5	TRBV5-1	CASSLLAGGRQETQYF	TGCGCCAGCAGCTTGCTAGCGGGGGGGCGCCAAGAGACCCAGTACTTC
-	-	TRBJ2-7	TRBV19	CASSRTEEFHEQYF	TGTGCCAGTAGTAGGACTGAGGAATTCCACGAGCAGTACTTC
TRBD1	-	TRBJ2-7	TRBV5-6	CASSLQGVSYEQYF	TGTGCCAGCAGCTTGCAGGGGGTCTCCTACGAGCAGTACTTC
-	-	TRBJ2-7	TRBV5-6	CASSLYLAGRNLGQYF	TGTGCCAGCAGCTTGTATTTGGCGGGACGGAATCTTGGGCAGTACTTC
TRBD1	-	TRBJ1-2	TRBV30	CAWIRGPGYTF	TGTGCCTGGATCAGGGGGCCTGGCTACACCTTC
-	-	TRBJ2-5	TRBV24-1	CATSSGQWIQETQYF	TGTGCCACCAGTTCCGGACAGTGGATCCAAGAGACCCAGTACTTC
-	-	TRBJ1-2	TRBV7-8	CASSPNRRGASQGYTF	TGTGCCAGCAGCCCCAACAGAAGGGGCGCATCGCAAGGCTACACCTTC
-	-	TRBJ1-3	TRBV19	CASSFSGNTIYF	TGTGCCAGTAGTTTTAGCGGAAACACCATATATTTT
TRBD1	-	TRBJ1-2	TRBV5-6	CASSWDREHYGYTF	TGTGCCAGCAGCTGGGACAGGGAGCACTATGGCTACACCTTC
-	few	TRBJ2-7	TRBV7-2	CASSLVHQDEQYF	TGTGCCAGCAGCTTAGTTCACCAGGACGAGCAGTACTTC
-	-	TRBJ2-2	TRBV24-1	CATSDPRQGNTGELFF	TGTGCCACCAGTGACCCTCGTCAGGGAAACACCGGGGAGCTGTTTTTT
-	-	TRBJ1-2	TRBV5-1	CASSGRTDQNYGYTF	TGCGCCAGCAGCGGAAGGACAGATCAAAACTATGGCTACACCTTC
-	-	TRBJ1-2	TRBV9	CASSVDQGTTNYGYTF	TGTGCCAGCAGCGTAGACCAGGGCACTACTAACTATGGCTACACCTTC
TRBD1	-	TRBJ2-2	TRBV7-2	CASSLQGARNTGELFF	TGTGCCAGCAGCTTACAGGGGGCGAGAAACACCGGGGAGCTGTTTTTT
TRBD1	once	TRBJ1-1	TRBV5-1	CASSPDRALGNTEAFF	TGCGCCAGCAGTCCCGACAGGGCGTTGGGGAACACTGAAGCTTTCTTT
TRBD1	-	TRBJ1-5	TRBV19	CASSIHRGPQPQHF	TGTGCCAGTAGTATTCACAGGGGGCCACAGCCCCAGCATTTT
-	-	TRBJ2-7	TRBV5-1	CASSLSQGPYEQYF	TGCGCCAGCAGCTTGAGCCAGGGCCCTTACGAGCAGTACTTC
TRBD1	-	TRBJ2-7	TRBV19	CASSTTGDSYEQYF	TGTGCCAGTAGTACAACAGGGGACTCCTACGAGCAGTACTTC
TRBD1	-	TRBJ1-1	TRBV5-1	CASSPGQGFTEAFF	TGCGCCAGCAGCCCGGGACAGGGGTTCACTGAAGCTTTCTTT
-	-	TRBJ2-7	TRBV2	CASRSLEQYF	TGTGCCAGCAGGTCCCTGGAGCAGTACTTC
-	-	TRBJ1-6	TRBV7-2	CASSLNSESSYNSPLHF	TGTGCCAGCAGCTTAAACAGTGAGAGCTCCTATAATTCACCCCTCCACTTT
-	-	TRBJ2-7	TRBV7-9	CASSLPTIADYEQYF	TGTGCCAGCAGCTTACCGACGATAGCTGACTACGAGCAGTACTTC
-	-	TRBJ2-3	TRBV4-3	CASSHKPGGATDTQYF	TGCGCCAGCAGTCACAAGCCGGGGGGCGCAACAGATACGCAGTATTTT
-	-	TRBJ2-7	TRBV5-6	CASSRGLEYEQYF	TGTGCCAGCAGCCGGGGACTCGAGTACGAGCAGTACTTC